This is a list of T cell receptor beta chains from one sample in a study of early T cells in non-severe SARS-CoV-2 infection. TCRdb redid the calling of the 5' RACE reads with MiXCR, one entry per CDR3 protein. The table has approximately 70,000 distinct CDR3 sequences, 10% to 15% seen once. Sequences were obtained from whole blood. The receptors come from an adult who was a healthcare worker with PCR-confirmed SARS-CoV-2 infection or an uninfected control (not recorded which). The CDR3 runs from the conserved cysteine through the conserved F or W. D genes are given only for firm matches. For some rows the clone size is stated as once, few or many, or as a class when expanded; others skip it.

D gene: NA
J gene: TRBJ1-6
clone size: many
V gene: TRBV29-1
CDR3 DNA: TGCAGCGCCCGGGACACTACTGGATCACCCCTCCACTTT
CDR3 protein: CSARDTTGSPLHF

D gene: NA
J gene: TRBJ2-3
clone size: many
V gene: TRBV12-3/TRBV12-4
CDR3 DNA: TGTGCCAGCAGTCTCGTCCCCGATACGCAGTATTTT
CDR3 protein: CASSLVPDTQYF

D gene: TRBD1
J gene: TRBJ1-1
clone size: few
V gene: TRBV6-1
CDR3 DNA: TGTGCCAGCAGTGTGCTTGGGACAGGGACAACTGAAGCTTTCTTT
CDR3 protein: CASSVLGTGTTEAFF

D gene: TRBD1
J gene: TRBJ1-4
clone size: NA
V gene: TRBV5-1
CDR3 DNA: TGCGCCAGCAGCCACGGGGACAGGGAACGAGAAAAACTGTTTTTT
CDR3 protein: CASSHGDREREKLFF

D gene: TRBD2
J gene: TRBJ2-1
clone size: NA
V gene: TRBV24-1
CDR3 DNA: TGTGCCACCAGTGATTGGAGAGCGGGGGGCCTATACAATGAGCAGTTCTTC
CDR3 protein: CATSDWRAGGLYNEQFF

D gene: NA
J gene: TRBJ2-4
clone size: many
V gene: TRBV11-2
CDR3 DNA: TGTGCCAGCACCCCAGGGGCAGCCCTAGCCAAAAACATTCAGTACTTC
CDR3 protein: CASTPGAALAKNIQYF

D gene: TRBD1
J gene: TRBJ2-5
clone size: NA
V gene: TRBV19
CDR3 DNA: TGTGCCAGTAGTCCGGGGACAGGGAAAGAGACCCAGTACTTC
CDR3 protein: CASSPGTGKETQYF

D gene: NA
J gene: TRBJ2-3
clone size: NA
V gene: TRBV6-1
CDR3 DNA: TGTGCCAGCAAGAAGGCGCCTAGCACAGATACGCAGTATTTT
CDR3 protein: CASKKAPSTDTQYF

D gene: NA
J gene: TRBJ2-7
clone size: few
V gene: TRBV18
CDR3 DNA: TGTGCCAGCTCACCAACAGACCTCTACGAGCAGTACTTC
CDR3 protein: CASSPTDLYEQYF

D gene: NA
J gene: TRBJ2-1
clone size: many
V gene: TRBV29-1
CDR3 DNA: TGCAGCGTTGATTCTGACAGCGCCCACAATGAGCAGTTCTTC
CDR3 protein: CSVDSDSAHNEQFF

D gene: NA
J gene: TRBJ2-2
clone size: many
V gene: TRBV11-1
CDR3 DNA: TGTGCCAGCAGTTCGGGAAGAAGGGACACCGGGGAGCTGTTTTTT
CDR3 protein: CASSSGRRDTGELFF

D gene: TRBD2
J gene: TRBJ2-5
clone size: few
V gene: TRBV23-1
CDR3 DNA: TGCGCCAGCAGTCAATCGAGGGCGGCTAGCGGGGGGGTATCGAGAGAGACCCAGTACTTC
CDR3 protein: CASSQSRAASGGVSRETQYF

D gene: NA
J gene: TRBJ1-1
clone size: few
V gene: TRBV11-3
CDR3 DNA: TGTGCCAGCAGCTTAGATGGAACTATTAACACTGAAGCTTTCTTT
CDR3 protein: CASSLDGTINTEAFF

D gene: NA
J gene: TRBJ1-1
clone size: few
V gene: TRBV10-3
CDR3 DNA: TGTGCCATCAGTGATGGACCGCCGGACACTGAAGCTTTCTTT
CDR3 protein: CAISDGPPDTEAFF

D gene: NA
J gene: TRBJ2-2
clone size: NA
V gene: TRBV25-1
CDR3 DNA: TGTGCCAGCAGTCCCCGGGTTTCGAACACCGGGGAGCTGTTTTTT
CDR3 protein: CASSPRVSNTGELFF

D gene: NA
J gene: TRBJ1-1
clone size: NA
V gene: TRBV10-3
CDR3 DNA: TGTGCCATCAGTGACAGGGCCGGGGACACTGAAGCTTTCTTT
CDR3 protein: CAISDRAGDTEAFF

D gene: NA
J gene: TRBJ2-5
clone size: few
V gene: TRBV29-1
CDR3 DNA: TGCAGCACTAGGCGGATACAAGAGACCCAGTACTTC
CDR3 protein: CSTRRIQETQYF

D gene: TRBD2
J gene: TRBJ2-7
clone size: many
V gene: TRBV7-6
CDR3 DNA: TGTGCCAGCAGCTTACTAGCGGGAGCCACCTACGAGCAGTACTTC
CDR3 protein: CASSLLAGATYEQYF

D gene: NA
J gene: TRBJ1-5
clone size: few
V gene: TRBV7-2
CDR3 DNA: TGTGCCAGCAGCTTAGCCGGCAGGGCACAGCCCCAGCATTTT
CDR3 protein: CASSLAGRAQPQHF

D gene: TRBD1
J gene: TRBJ2-7
clone size: few
V gene: TRBV18
CDR3 DNA: TGTGCCAGCTCATCCCGGACAGGTGCGGCGGAACAGTACTTC
CDR3 protein: CASSSRTGAAEQYF

D gene: NA
J gene: TRBJ1-6
clone size: many
V gene: TRBV25-1
CDR3 DNA: TGTGCCAGCACGCTGGGGACTTATAATTCACCCCTCCACTTT
CDR3 protein: CASTLGTYNSPLHF

D gene: NA
J gene: TRBJ2-2
clone size: many
V gene: TRBV5-1
CDR3 DNA: TGCGCCAGCAGCCCACTACCAACAGGGGAGCTGTTTTTT
CDR3 protein: CASSPLPTGELFF

D gene: TRBD1
J gene: TRBJ2-5
clone size: many
V gene: TRBV29-1
CDR3 DNA: TGCAGCGTTGAAGTAGGGGGACAGAAAGAGACCCAGTACTTC
CDR3 protein: CSVEVGGQKETQYF

D gene: TRBD1
J gene: TRBJ2-3
clone size: few
V gene: TRBV7-3
CDR3 DNA: TGTGCCAGCAGCTTCCAAGGACAGGGGATTGATACGCAGTATTTT
CDR3 protein: CASSFQGQGIDTQYF

D gene: NA
J gene: TRBJ1-1
clone size: few
V gene: TRBV5-1
CDR3 DNA: TGCGCCAGCAGCTTGGACACTTACACTGAAGCTTTCTTT
CDR3 protein: CASSLDTYTEAFF

D gene: NA
J gene: TRBJ2-1
clone size: many
V gene: TRBV7-2
CDR3 DNA: TGTGCCAGCGCCAGGGACAATGAGCAGTTCTTC
CDR3 protein: CASARDNEQFF

D gene: NA
J gene: TRBJ2-3
clone size: NA
V gene: TRBV7-8
CDR3 DNA: TGTGCCAGCAGCTTAGTCCTGGCAGATACGCAGTATTTT
CDR3 protein: CASSLVLADTQYF

D gene: NA
J gene: TRBJ2-3
clone size: many
V gene: TRBV11-2
CDR3 DNA: TGTGCCATCCGGGGAACACCTTGGGACACGCAGTATTTT
CDR3 protein: CAIRGTPWDTQYF

D gene: NA
J gene: TRBJ1-1
clone size: NA
V gene: TRBV11-2
CDR3 DNA: TGTGCCAGCAGGGGTCTGGACACTGAAGCTTTCTTT
CDR3 protein: CASRGLDTEAFF

D gene: NA
J gene: TRBJ2-3
clone size: NA
V gene: TRBV14
CDR3 DNA: TGTGCCAGCAGCCAAGGTGGCTATACGCAGTATTTT
CDR3 protein: CASSQGGYTQYF